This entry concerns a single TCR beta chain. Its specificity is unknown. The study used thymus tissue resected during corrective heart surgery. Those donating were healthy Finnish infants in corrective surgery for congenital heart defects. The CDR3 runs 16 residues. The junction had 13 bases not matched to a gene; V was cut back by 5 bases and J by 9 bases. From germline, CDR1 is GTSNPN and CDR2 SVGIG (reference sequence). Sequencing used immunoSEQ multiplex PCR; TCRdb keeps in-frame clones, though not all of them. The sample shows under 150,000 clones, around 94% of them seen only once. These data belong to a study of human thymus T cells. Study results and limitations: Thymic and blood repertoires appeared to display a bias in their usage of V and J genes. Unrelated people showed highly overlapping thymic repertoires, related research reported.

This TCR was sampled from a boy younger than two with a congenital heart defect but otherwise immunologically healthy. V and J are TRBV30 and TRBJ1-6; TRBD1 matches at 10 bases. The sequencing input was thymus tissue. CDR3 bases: TGTGCCTGGCGAATCCGGGACAGGGGTATCGGTTCACCCCTCCACTTT. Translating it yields CAWRIRDRGIGSPLHF.